The 26 T cell receptor beta chains below come from one sample, sequenced in a study of T cell responses to AZD1222 COVID-19 vaccine. This table comes from immunoSEQ multiplex PCR, and its TCRdb copy is limited to in-frame clones, with some not included. The data contain about 180,000 clones, over 80% of them singletons. The sample consisted of peripheral blood, taken on day 0 of AZD1222 vaccination. These receptors came from an adult in good health.

The chain joins TRBV13 to TRBJ1-6; 7 nucleotides align to TRBD1. This CDR3 has 16 residues. Germline V lookup: CDR1 PRHDT, CDR2 FYEKMQ (reference sequence). V dropped 5 bases and J dropped 9; count of bases not matched to a gene: 13. Here the CDR3 DNA reads TGTGCCAGCAGCCCACGAACCGGGACAGTTAGTTCACCCCTCCACTTT. Protein product: CASSPRTGTVSSPLHF.

V usage is TRBV10-1 and J usage is TRBJ1-2; D may be TRBD1 (5 bases). V lost 0 bases and J lost 4, with 12 bases in between. Germline V gene lookup returns CDR1 WNHNN and CDR2 SYGVQD (reference sequence). This CDR3 is built from 15 residues. CDR3 protein: CASSESGTASYGYTF. The CDR3, as DNA: TGCGCCAGCAGTGAGTCGGGGACGGCGAGCTATGGCTACACCTTC.

The chain joins TRBV11-2 to TRBJ2-2, with TRBD1 matching over 8 bases. The V and J ends lost 5 bases and 2 bases, in that order; junction bases with no gene match: 10. The CDR3 is 17 residues long. In germline, CDR1 is SGHAT, CDR2 FQNNGV. The CDR3 is CASSPVGQGANTGELFF. CDR3 coding DNA: TGTGCCAGCAGCCCTGTCGGGCAGGGGGCAAACACCGGGGAGCTGTTTTTT.

This chain links TRBV30 with TRBJ1-1; D gene uncertain. The CDR3 consists of 14 residues. Trimming shortened V by 4 bases and J by 0 bases, and 12 bases separated the two germline ends. Looked up from germline, CDR1 is GTSNPN and CDR2 is SVGIG (reference sequence). CDR3 DNA sequence: TGTGCCTGGACTATAGCAGATTTGAACACTGAAGCTTTCTTT. This gives the protein CAWTIADLNTEAFF.

This clone was seen just once. The V gene is TRBV7-8, the J gene TRBJ2-1; 8 bases match TRBD2. CDR3 length equals 15 residues. With 1 base clipped from V and 3 bases from J, the junction kept 2 bases outside the gene matches. Germline V lookup: CDR1 SGHVS, CDR2 FQNEAQ. The CDR3 DNA is TGTGCCAGCAGCTTAGTTGCGGGGGGCTACAATGAGCAGTTCTTC. Translated: CASSLVAGGYNEQFF.

The chain employs TRBV28 and TRBJ1-1; D is uncertain. CDR1 is MDHEN and CDR2 is SYDVKM in the germline V gene. Trimming cost V 3 bases and J 1 base, with 6 bases left between them. This CDR3 has 13 residues. DNA of the CDR3: TGTGCCAGCAGTTTCAACAGGAACACTGAAGCTTTCTTT. This codes for CASSFNRNTEAFF.

This chain uses TRBV28 with TRBJ1-5, with 7 positions matching TRBD1. Germline CDR1 MDHEN, CDR2 SYDVKM. The junction had 5 bases not matched to a gene; V was cut back by 6 bases and J by 3 bases. This CDR3 is built from 14 residues. This chain's CDR3 is CASRQTGNNQPQHF. The DNA for the CDR3 is TGTGCCAGCAGGCAGACAGGGAACAATCAGCCCCAGCATTTT.

Points on this clone: The same CDR3 is also encoded by other DNA sequences in this sample. The rearrangement uses TRBV10-3 and TRBJ1-3, with unresolved D. The CDR3 loop spans 15 amino acids. The germline CDR1 and CDR2 sequences are ENHRY and SYGVKD. V was trimmed by 0 bases and J by 2 bases, leaving 8 bases between them. The CDR3 DNA is TGTGCCATCAGTGAGTCCTCAGGACCTGGAAACACCATATATTTT. As protein: CAISESSGPGNTIYF.

This clone was detected a few times. The CDR3 spells CASSPQQGGRNEQYF. The CDR3 DNA is TGTGCCAGCAGCCCCCAACAAGGCGGGAGAAACGAGCAGTACTTC. The gene calls are TRBV7-3 and TRBJ2-7; 7 bases match TRBD2. The CDR3 is made up of 15 amino acids. The trim removed 5 bases at V and 5 bases at J, leaving 12 bases unmatched. Looked up from germline, CDR1 is SGHTA and CDR2 is FQGTGA.

This clone appeared once. This rearrangement joins TRBV27 to TRBJ2-2; D possibly corresponds to TRBD1 (7 bases). CDR1 and CDR2 (germline): MNHEY, SMNVEV (reference sequence). V dropped 5 bases and J dropped 4 bases, with 14 bases sitting between them. The CDR3 length is 15 residues. This CDR3 reads CASSARQGGTGELFF. DNA of the CDR3: TGTGCCAGCAGTGCGCGGCAGGGGGGCACCGGGGAGCTGTTTTTT.

This clone was seen once. J is TRBJ1-1 and V is TRBV6-2 or TRBV6-3; D perhaps matches TRBD1 (6 bases). Looked up from germline, CDR1 is MNHEY and CDR2 is SVGEGT. V gave up 2 bases and J gave up 1 base, with 11 bases separating them. The CDR3 loop spans 15 amino acids. The CDR3 DNA is TGTGCCAGCAGTTACACAGCCAGGGGGAACACTGAAGCTTTCTTT. Translation gives CASSYTARGNTEAFF.

The chain links TRBV28 to TRBJ2-3, with TRBD2 matching 10 bases. The ends lost 5 bases at V and 1 base at J; junction bases unmatched: 6. The CDR3 totals 16 residues. Germline loops: CDR1 MDHEN, CDR2 SYDVKM. The CDR3 bases are TGTGCCAGCAGTACCCCCGGGACTAGCGGCACAGATACGCAGTATTTT. Amino acid sequence: CASSTPGTSGTDTQYF.

The rearrangement links TRBV5-4 to TRBJ2-1, with 10 nucleotides matching TRBD1. CDR3 length: 16 amino acids. V was clipped by 2 bases and J by 5 bases; unmatched bases: 7. Germline assignment: CDR1 SGHNT and CDR2 YYREEE (reference sequence). The CDR3 DNA reads as TGTGCCAGCAGCTTCGGGACAGGGGTAAAGAACAATGAGCAGTTCTTC. Translated, it gives CASSFGTGVKNNEQFF.

The rearrangement joins TRBV10-1 to TRBJ2-1, with D tentatively TRBD1 or TRBD2 (7 bases each). Germline-derived CDR1 and CDR2 are WNHNN and SYGVQD (reference sequence). The CDR3 length is 14 residues. Trimming took 4 bases from V and 8 from J, leaving 15 bases between them. For the CDR3, the DNA is TGCGCCAGCAGTGGACAGGGAGGGTATGATGAGCAGTTCTTC. This encodes CASSGQGGYDEQFF.

A few counts support this clone. V and J are TRBV28 and TRBJ1-1; D unclear. The CDR3 has 13 amino acids. In germline, CDR1 is MDHEN, CDR2 SYDVKM. The V and J ends lost 5 bases and 0 bases respectively, with 7 bases between them. CDR3 in DNA: TGTGCCAGCAGTCCCCCCATGAACACTGAAGCTTTCTTT. It translates to CASSPPMNTEAFF.

The chain has TRBV5-4 and TRBJ1-1, with D uncertain. This CDR3 is built from 15 residues. Germline-derived CDR1 and CDR2 are SGHNT and YYREEE (reference sequence). Trimming shortened V by 0 bases and J by 8 bases, and 17 bases separated the two germline ends. This CDR3 reads CASSLGEGSSKEAFF. The DNA of the CDR3 is TGTGCCAGCAGCTTGGGTGAGGGCAGCTCAAAGGAAGCTTTCTTT.

This clone has just a few counts. The chain joins TRBV5-6 to TRBJ2-7; unclear D gene. Germline V gene lookup returns CDR1 SGHDT and CDR2 YYEEEE. The CDR3 runs to 12 residues. V was trimmed by 2 bases and J by 5 bases, leaving 8 bases between them. CDR3 DNA sequence: TGTGCCAGCAGCTTTCCCGCGCACGAGCAGTACTTC. It encodes CASSFPAHEQYF. The whole variable domain, filled in from reference TRBV5-6 and TRBJ2-7, reads DAGVTQSPTHLIKTRGQQVTLRCSPKSGHDTVSWYQQALGQGPQFIFQYYEEEERQRGNFPDRFSGHQFPNYSSELNVNALLLGDSALYLCASSFPAHEQYFGPGTRLTVT.

The chain employs TRBV9 and TRBJ1-6; D gene ambiguous. Looked up from germline, CDR1 is SGDLS and CDR2 is YYNGEE. V was cut by 2 bases and J by 6 bases, with 9 bases left in between. CDR3 length: 14 amino acids. CDR3 nucleotides: TGTGCCAGCAGCGTCCGAAGGTTTAATTCACCCCTCCACTTT. The encoded protein is CASSVRRFNSPLHF.

The chain carries TRBV18 and TRBJ2-5, with 7 bases lining up with TRBD1. The germline CDR1 and CDR2 sequences are KGHSH and LQKENI. The CDR3 is 16 residues long. J lost 0 bases, V lost 2 bases, and 6 bases had no gene match. The CDR3 DNA sequence: TGTGCCAGCTCACCAAGGGTAACAGGGGACCAAGAGACCCAGTACTTC. This gives the protein CASSPRVTGDQETQYF.

The CDR3 sequence: CAISESASSSYEQYF. CDR3 bases: TGTGCCATCAGTGAGTCTGCTAGCAGTTCCTACGAGCAGTACTTC. This chain connects TRBV10-3 to TRBJ2-7, with D tentatively TRBD2 (5 bases). From germline, CDR1 is ENHRY and CDR2 SYGVKD. With 0 bases removed from V and 1 base from J, the gap between germline ends came to 10 bases. There are 15 residues in the CDR3.

The rearrangement joins TRBV5-4 to TRBJ1-5; tentatively, D is TRBD1 (5 bases). The CDR3 has 15 residues. V lost 1 base, J lost 3 bases, and 11 bases lay in between. Germline values: CDR1 SGHNT, CDR2 YYREEE (reference sequence). The CDR3 here is CASSLLPGDNQPQHF. The CDR3 DNA reads TGTGCCAGCAGCTTGCTTCCGGGGGACAATCAGCCCCAGCATTTT. Full variable domain (rest looked up from reference TRBV5-4 and TRBJ1-5): ETGVTQSPTHLIKTRGQQVTLRCSSQSGHNTVSWYQQALGQGPQFIFQYYREEENGRGNFPPRFSGLQFPNYSSELNVNALELDDSALYLCASSLLPGDNQPQHFGDGTRLSIL.

This chain joins TRBV27 and TRBJ1-1, with no clear D. Trimming took 6 bases from V and 4 from J, leaving 15 bases between them. Germline V gives CDR1 MNHEY, CDR2 SMNVEV (reference sequence). This CDR3 has 14 residues. Written as DNA, the CDR3 is TGTGCCAGCAGCCCACAGCGAGGGAGCACTGAAGCTTTCTTT. Protein product: CASSPQRGSTEAFF.

The V call is TRBV9, the J call TRBJ2-5; D call uncertain. The germline gives CDR1 SGDLS, CDR2 YYNGEE. CDR3 length: 14 residues. V gave up 0 bases and J gave up 2 bases, with 8 bases separating them. The CDR3 protein is CASSVGIRQETQYF. CDR3 nucleotide sequence: TGTGCCAGCAGCGTAGGTATCAGACAAGAGACCCAGTACTTC.

The chain combines TRBV27 with TRBJ1-6; D possibly corresponds to TRBD1 (5 bases). CDR3 size: 16 residues. V lost 8 bases, J lost 9 bases, and 23 bases lay in between. The germline V gene encodes CDR1 MNHEY and CDR2 SMNVEV (reference sequence). CDR3 residues: CASSFKAGPSVSPLHF. As DNA, the CDR3 is TGTGCCAGCTCCTTCAAAGCGGGACCCAGTGTTTCACCCCTCCACTTT.

The chain uses TRBV20-1 and TRBJ2-7, with 8 bases aligning to TRBD2. CDR3 size: 14 residues. Germline V gene lookup returns CDR1 DFQATT and CDR2 SNEGSKA (reference sequence). V shed 3 bases and J 2 bases; nucleotides not matched to a gene: 6. This CDR3 reads CSASTAGVAYEQYF. The CDR3 coding sequence is TGCAGTGCTAGTACAGCGGGGGTGGCCTACGAGCAGTACTTC.

This clone was counted a single time. The V and J genes are TRBV28 and TRBJ1-3, with D possibly being TRBD1 (6 bases). V lost 3 bases and J lost 4, with 13 bases in between. Germline CDR1 and CDR2: MDHEN and SYDVKM. The CDR3 loop spans 15 amino acids. This CDR3 is CASSFHVRGGNTIYF. CDR3 coding DNA: TGTGCCAGCAGTTTTCATGTCAGGGGAGGAAACACCATATATTTT.